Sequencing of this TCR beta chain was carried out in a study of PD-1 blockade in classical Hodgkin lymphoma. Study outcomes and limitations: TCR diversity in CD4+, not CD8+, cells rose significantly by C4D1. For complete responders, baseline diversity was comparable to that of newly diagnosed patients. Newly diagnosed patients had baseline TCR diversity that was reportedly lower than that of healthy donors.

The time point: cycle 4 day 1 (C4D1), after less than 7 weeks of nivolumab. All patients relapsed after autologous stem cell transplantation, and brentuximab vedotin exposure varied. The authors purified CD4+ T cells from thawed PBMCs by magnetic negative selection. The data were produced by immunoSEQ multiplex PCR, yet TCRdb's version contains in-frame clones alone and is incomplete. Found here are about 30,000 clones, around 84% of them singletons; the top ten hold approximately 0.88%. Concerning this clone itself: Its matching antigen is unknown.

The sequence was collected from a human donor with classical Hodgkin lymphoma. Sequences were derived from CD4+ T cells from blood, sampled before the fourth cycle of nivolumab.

The CDR3 here is CALNGPSGFQETQYF. CDR3 bases: TGTGCCCTGAATGGGCCTAGCGGGTTCCAAGAGACCCAGTACTTC. This chain links TRBV30 with TRBJ2-5; 8 bases agree with TRBD2. J gave up 1 base and V 8 bases, and 12 bases lay outside the gene matches. Germline lookup yields CDR1 GTSNPN and CDR2 SVGIG (reference sequence). CDR3 length equals 15 residues.